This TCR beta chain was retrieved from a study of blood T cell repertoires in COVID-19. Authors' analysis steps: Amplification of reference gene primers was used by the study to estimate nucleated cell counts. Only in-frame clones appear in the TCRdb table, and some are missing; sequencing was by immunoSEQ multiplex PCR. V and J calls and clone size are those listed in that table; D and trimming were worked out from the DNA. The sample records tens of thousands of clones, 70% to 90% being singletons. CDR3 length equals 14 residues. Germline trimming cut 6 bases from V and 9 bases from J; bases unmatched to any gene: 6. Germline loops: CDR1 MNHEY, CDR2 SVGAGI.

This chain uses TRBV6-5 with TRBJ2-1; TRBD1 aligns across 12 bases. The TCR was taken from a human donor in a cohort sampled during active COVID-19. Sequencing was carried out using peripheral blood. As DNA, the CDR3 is TGTGCCAGCAGCCGGGACAGGGGGCTTGGTGAGCAGTTCTTC. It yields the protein CASSRDRGLGEQFF.